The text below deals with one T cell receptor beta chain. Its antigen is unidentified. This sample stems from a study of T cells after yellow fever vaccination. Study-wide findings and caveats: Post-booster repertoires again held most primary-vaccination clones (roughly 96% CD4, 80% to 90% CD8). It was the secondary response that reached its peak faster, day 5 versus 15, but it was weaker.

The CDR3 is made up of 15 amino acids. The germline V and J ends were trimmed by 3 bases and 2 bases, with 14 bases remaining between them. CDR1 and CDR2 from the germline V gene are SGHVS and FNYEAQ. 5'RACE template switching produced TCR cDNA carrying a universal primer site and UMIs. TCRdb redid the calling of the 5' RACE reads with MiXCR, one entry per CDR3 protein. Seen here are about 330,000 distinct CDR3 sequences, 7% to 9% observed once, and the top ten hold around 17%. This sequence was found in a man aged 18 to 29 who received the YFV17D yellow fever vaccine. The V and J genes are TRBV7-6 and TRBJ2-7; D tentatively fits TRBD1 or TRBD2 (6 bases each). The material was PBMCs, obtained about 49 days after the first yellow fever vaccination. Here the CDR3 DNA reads TGTGCCAGCAGCTTCGGGGGCGCCCAGGCCTACGAGCAGTACTTC. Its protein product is CASSFGGAQAYEQYF.